Reported below is one T cell receptor beta chain. The data originate from a study of T cell changes during pregnancy in multiple sclerosis. Some clones are missing from TCRdb's copy, which holds only in-frame ones; the method was immunoSEQ multiplex PCR. This table holds more than 90,000 clones, around 90% found once. Sequenced here: peripheral blood, sampled in the third trimester of pregnancy. The clonotype was recovered from a female donor with multiple sclerosis, enrolled in a pregnancy study.

The CDR3 is CASSPPGNYGYTF. The DNA for the CDR3 is TGTGCCAGCAGCCCCCCAGGGAACTATGGCTACACCTTC. V and J are TRBV28 and TRBJ1-2, with TRBD1 as a possible D gene (5 bases). CDR3 size: 13 residues. The V end lost 6 bases, the J end lost 2 bases, and 10 bases lay between the germline ends. The germline gives CDR1 MDHEN, CDR2 SYDVKM.